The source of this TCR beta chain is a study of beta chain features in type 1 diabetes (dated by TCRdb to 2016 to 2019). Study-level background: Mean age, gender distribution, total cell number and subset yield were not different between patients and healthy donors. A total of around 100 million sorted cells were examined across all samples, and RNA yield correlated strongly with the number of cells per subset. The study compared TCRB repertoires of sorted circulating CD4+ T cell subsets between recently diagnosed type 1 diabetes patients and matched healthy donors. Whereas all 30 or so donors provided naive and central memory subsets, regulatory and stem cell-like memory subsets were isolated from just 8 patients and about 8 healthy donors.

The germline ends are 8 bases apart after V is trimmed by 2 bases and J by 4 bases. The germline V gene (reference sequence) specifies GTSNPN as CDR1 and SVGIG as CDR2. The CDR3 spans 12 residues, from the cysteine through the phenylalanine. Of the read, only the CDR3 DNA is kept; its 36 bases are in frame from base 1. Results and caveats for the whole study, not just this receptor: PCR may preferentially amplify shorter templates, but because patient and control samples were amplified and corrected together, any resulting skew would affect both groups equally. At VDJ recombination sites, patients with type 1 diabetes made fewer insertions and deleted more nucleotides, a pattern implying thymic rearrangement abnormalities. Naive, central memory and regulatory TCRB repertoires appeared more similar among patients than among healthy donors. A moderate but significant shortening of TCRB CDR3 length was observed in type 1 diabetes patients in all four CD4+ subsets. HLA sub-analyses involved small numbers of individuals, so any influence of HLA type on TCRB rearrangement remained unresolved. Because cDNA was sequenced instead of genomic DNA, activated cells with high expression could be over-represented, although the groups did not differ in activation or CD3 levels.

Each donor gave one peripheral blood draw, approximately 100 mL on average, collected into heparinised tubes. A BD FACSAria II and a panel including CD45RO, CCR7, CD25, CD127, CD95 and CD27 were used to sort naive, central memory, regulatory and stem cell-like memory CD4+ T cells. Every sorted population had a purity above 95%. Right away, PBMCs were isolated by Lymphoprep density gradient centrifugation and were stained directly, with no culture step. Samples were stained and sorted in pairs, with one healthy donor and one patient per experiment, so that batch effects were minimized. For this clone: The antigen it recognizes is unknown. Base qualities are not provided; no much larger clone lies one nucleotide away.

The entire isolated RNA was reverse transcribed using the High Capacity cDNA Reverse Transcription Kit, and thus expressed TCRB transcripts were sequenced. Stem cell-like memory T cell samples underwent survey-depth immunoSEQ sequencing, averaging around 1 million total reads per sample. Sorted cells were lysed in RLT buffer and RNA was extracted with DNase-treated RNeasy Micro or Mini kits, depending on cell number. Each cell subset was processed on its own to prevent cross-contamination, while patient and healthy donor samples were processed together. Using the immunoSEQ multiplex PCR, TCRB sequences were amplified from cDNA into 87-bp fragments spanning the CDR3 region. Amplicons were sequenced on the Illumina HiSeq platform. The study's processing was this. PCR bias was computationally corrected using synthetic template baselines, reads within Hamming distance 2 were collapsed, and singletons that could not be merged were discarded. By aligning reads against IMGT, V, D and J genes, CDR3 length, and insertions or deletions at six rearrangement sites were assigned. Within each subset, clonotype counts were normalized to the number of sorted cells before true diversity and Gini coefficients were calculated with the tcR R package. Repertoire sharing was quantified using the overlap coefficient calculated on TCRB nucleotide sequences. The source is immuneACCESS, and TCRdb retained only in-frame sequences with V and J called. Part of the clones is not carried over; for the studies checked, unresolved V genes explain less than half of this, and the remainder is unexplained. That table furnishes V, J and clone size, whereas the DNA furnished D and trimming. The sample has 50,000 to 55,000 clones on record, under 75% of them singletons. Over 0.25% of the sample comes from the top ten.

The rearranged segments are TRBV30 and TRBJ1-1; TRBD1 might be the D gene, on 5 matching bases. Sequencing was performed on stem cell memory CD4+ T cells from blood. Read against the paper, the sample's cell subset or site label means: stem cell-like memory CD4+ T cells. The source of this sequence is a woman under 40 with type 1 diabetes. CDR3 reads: CAWSSGGTEAFF. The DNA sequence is TGTGCCTGGAGTTCCGGGGGCACTGAAGCTTTCTTT.